The 17 T cell receptor beta chains below come from one sample, sequenced in a study of blood T cell repertoires in COVID-19. Using immunoSEQ multiplex PCR, the repertoire was profiled, and TCRdb retains in-frame clones only, with some absent. The profile shows 40,000 to 50,000 clones, about nine tenths of them singletons. The sample was peripheral blood. Source of these receptors: a woman aged 80 or older with COVID-19, enrolled during active disease.

The V call is TRBV5-8, the J call TRBJ2-1, with a tentative D call TRBD2 (6 bases). Germline CDR1 reads SGHTS; CDR2 reads YDEGEE. V was pared by 0 bases and J by 4 bases, with 17 bases between. CDR3 length equals 17 residues. CDR3 residues: CASSLELAGFVYNEQFF. The CDR3 region has the DNA TGTGCCAGCAGCTTGGAACTAGCCGGTTTCGTTTACAATGAGCAGTTCTTC.

The rearrangement uses TRBV5-1 and TRBJ2-1, with 7 bases lining up with TRBD1. From germline, CDR1 is SGHRS and CDR2 YFSETQ. V was pared by 2 bases and J by 2 bases, with 1 base of the junction left unmatched. The CDR3 consists of 14 residues. The CDR3 DNA follows: TGCGCCAGCAGCTTAGACAGGGCCTACAATGAGCAGTTCTTC. It is translated as CASSLDRAYNEQFF.

This chain connects TRBV23-1 to TRBJ2-7, with 7 bases lining up with TRBD1. TRBV23-1 is marked as an open reading frame, function uncertain. The CDR3 is 14 residues long. V was clipped by 0 bases and J by 3 bases; unmatched bases: 2. The CDR3 reads CASSQSPGGYEQYF. The DNA of the CDR3 is TGCGCCAGCAGTCAATCGCCAGGGGGCTACGAGCAGTACTTC.

The chain joins TRBV2 to TRBJ1-3; 11 bases are a match to TRBD1. This CDR3 spans 17 amino acids. CDR1 and CDR2 (germline): SNHLY, FYNNEI. J lost 2 bases, V lost 7 bases, and 10 bases had no gene match. The CDR3 bases are TGTGCCAGCACCCGGACAGGGGGCGCGAGTACTGGAAACACCATATATTTT. Translating gives CASTRTGGASTGNTIYF. The full variable domain, rest sourced from reference TRBV2 and TRBJ1-3, is EPEVTQTPSHQVTQMGQEVILRCVPISNHLYFYWYRQILGQKVEFLVSFYNNEISEKSEIFDDQFSVERPDGSNFTLKIRSTKLEDSAMYFCASTRTGGASTGNTIYFGEGSWLTVV.

This sequence joins TRBV19 and TRBJ2-2; D may be TRBD2 (6 bases). The CDR3 covers 13 residues. Trimming took 10 bases from V and 8 from J, leaving 17 bases between them. Germline CDR1 reads LNHDA; CDR2 reads SQIVND (reference sequence). The CDR3 DNA reads as TGTGCCACCCGCGGCGGGGCCTCGGGGGAGCTGTTTTTT. It codes for CATRGGASGELFF. The variable domain in full, completed from reference TRBV19 and TRBJ2-2, reads DGGITQSPKYLFRKEGQNVTLSCEQNLNHDAMYWYRQDPGQGLRLIYYSQIVNDFQKGDIAEGYSVSREKKESFPLTVTSAQKNPTAFYLCATRGGASGELFFGEGSRLTVL.

The gene calls are TRBV28 and TRBJ1-5; no clear D. The length of the CDR3 is 17 residues. The germline V and J ends were trimmed by 1 base and 0 bases, with 13 bases remaining between them. Germline CDR1 is MDHEN and CDR2 is SYDVKM. CDR3 nucleotides: TGTGCCAGCAGTTTATACGCCGCTCACTATAGCAATCAGCCCCAGCATTTT. Protein product: CASSLYAAHYSNQPQHF.

The V call is TRBV9, the J call TRBJ2-2, with D possibly TRBD2 on 5 matching bases. The V end was cut by 3 bases, the J end by 4 bases, with 7 bases between. The germline V gene encodes CDR1 SGDLS and CDR2 YYNGEE. This CDR3 has 13 residues. The CDR3 protein is CASSGSGTGELFF. In DNA form, the CDR3 reads TGTGCCAGCAGCGGAAGCGGCACCGGGGAGCTGTTTTTT. The whole variable domain, remainder taken from reference TRBV9 and TRBJ2-2, is DSGVTQTPKHLITATGQRVTLRCSPRSGDLSVYWYQQSLDQGLQFLIQYYNGEERAKGNILERFSAQQFPDLHSELNLSSLELGDSALYFCASSGSGTGELFFGEGSRLTVL.

In its sample, this clone was seen a few times. The V call is TRBV11-2, the J call TRBJ1-1, with D possibly being TRBD1 (5 bases). CDR1 and CDR2 (germline): SGHAT, FQNNGV. The CDR3 totals 15 residues. Trimming removed 5 bases at V and 4 bases at J, with 17 bases between. CDR3 in amino acids: CASSPVGGAFTEAFF. CDR3 coding DNA: TGTGCCAGCAGCCCAGTAGGAGGGGCCTTCACTGAAGCTTTCTTT.

J is TRBJ2-3 and V is TRBV7-9; 10 bases map to TRBD2. This CDR3 is built from 15 residues. Germline V gene data show CDR1 as SEHNR and CDR2 as FQNEAQ (reference sequence). V dropped 4 bases and J dropped 1; count of bases not matched to a gene: 2. CDR3 DNA sequence: TGTGCCAGCAGCTCACTAGCGGGGCGCACAGATACGCAGTATTTT. Protein sequence: CASSSLAGRTDTQYF.

The chain couples TRBV19 to TRBJ2-1; D call uncertain. Deletions cut 3 bases from V and 8 bases from J, with 23 bases between. CDR3 length: 17 residues. The germline V gene has CDR1 LNHDA and CDR2 SQIVND (reference sequence). CDR3 nucleotide sequence: TGTGCCAGTAGTATGGTAGGTAGCCCTACGACGTTGTATGAGCAGTTCTTC. As protein: CASSMVGSPTTLYEQFF. The variable domain in full, completed from reference TRBV19 and TRBJ2-1, reads DGGITQSPKYLFRKEGQNVTLSCEQNLNHDAMYWYRQDPGQGLRLIYYSQIVNDFQKGDIAEGYSVSREKKESFPLTVTSAQKNPTAFYLCASSMVGSPTTLYEQFFGPGTRLTVL.

This rearrangement joins TRBV29-1 to TRBJ2-7; TRBD1 aligns across 7 bases. The CDR3 has 11 residues. From germline, CDR1 is SQVTM and CDR2 ANQGSEA. Trimming took 7 bases from V and 1 from J; bases not matched to a gene: 1. The CDR3 loop reads CSAGQSYEQYF. The CDR3 DNA reads as TGCAGCGCGGGACAGTCCTACGAGCAGTACTTC.

This clone was recorded only once. V is TRBV7-8 and J is TRBJ1-2; tentative D call: TRBD1 (6 bases). The germline V gene has CDR1 SGHVS and CDR2 FQNEAQ. V gave up 4 bases and J gave up 1 base, with 13 bases separating them. The CDR3 runs to 15 residues. The CDR3 protein is CASSSSGTFNYGYTF. The CDR3 nucleotides read TGTGCCAGCAGCTCATCCGGGACATTTAACTATGGCTACACCTTC.

V usage is TRBV5-1 and J usage is TRBJ2-3; D remains unclear. The CDR3 runs to 15 residues. Trimming stripped 6 bases from V and 0 bases from J, with 14 bases between. CDR1 is SGHRS, CDR2 YFSETQ, per germline. In DNA, the CDR3 is TGCGCCAGCAACCCGACAAGCTTTAGCACAGATACGCAGTATTTT. Translated, it gives CASNPTSFSTDTQYF.

V is TRBV4-1 and J is TRBJ2-4; weak D call: TRBD2 (5 bases). The CDR3 loop spans 19 amino acids. With 1 base removed from V and 0 bases from J, the gap between germline ends came to 19 bases. CDR1 and CDR2 from the germline V gene are MGHRA and YSYEKL. The DNA of the CDR3 is TGCGCCAGCAGCCAAGCAAAAGGAGCGGACCCGCTAGCCAAAAACATTCAGTACTTC. Translated, it gives CASSQAKGADPLAKNIQYF.

This clone was seen more than once but under ten times. J is TRBJ2-7 and V is TRBV5-1, with TRBD1 identical over 7 bases. The J segment lost 0 bases and the V segment lost 0 bases, leaving 3 bases of the junction unmatched. The CDR3 length is 15 residues. CDR1 and CDR2 from the germline V gene are SGHRS and YFSETQ. The CDR3 region has the DNA TGCGCCAGCAGCTTGGAACAGGGGCCCTCCTACGAGCAGTACTTC. Amino acid sequence: CASSLEQGPSYEQYF.

The rearrangement uses TRBV10-3 and TRBJ2-1; 13 positions agree with TRBD2. V shed 4 bases and J 12 bases; nucleotides not matched to a gene: 6. Germline CDR1 and CDR2: ENHRY and SYGVKD. The CDR3 totals 14 residues. The CDR3 protein is CAISASLAGGRQFF. DNA for the CDR3: TGTGCCATCAGTGCCTCACTAGCGGGGGGGCGGCAGTTCTTC.

The V and J genes are TRBV9 and TRBJ1-2; 9 bases are a match to TRBD1. This CDR3 region has 15 residues. The V and J ends lost 3 bases and 7 bases, in that order; junction bases with no gene match: 10. CDR1 and CDR2 from the germline V gene are SGDLS and YYNGEE. In DNA form, the CDR3 reads TGTGCCAGCAGCGCCAACAGGGGGCAGCGAGGTGGCTACACCTTC. It yields the protein CASSANRGQRGGYTF.